At least ten counts were recorded for the clone carrying this TCR beta chain. The target antigen is unknown. Quantitative barcoded 5'-RACE was used to prepare TCR beta libraries. TCRdb reanalysed the 5' RACE reads using MiXCR and keeps one entry per CDR3 protein. The data hold about 300,000 distinct CDR3 sequences, with roughly 10% observed a single time. The data were obtained in a study of CD8 T cells in ankylosing spondylitis. The V gene lost 7 bases and the J gene lost 2 bases, with 7 bases spanning the gap. This CDR3 is 12 amino acids long. Regarding the study as a whole: Ankylosing spondylitis blood seemed to carry a telltale TCR beta motif made of roughly eight highly homologous variants. Reactive arthritis synovial fluid and blood were previously reported to contain some motif variants.

Sequencing was performed on blood, either unsorted or a sorted T cell fraction (not recorded which). This TCR derives from a female donor with ankylosing spondylitis or in good health (not recorded which). V and J are TRBV12-3 or TRBV12-4 and TRBJ2-3; D uncertain. The chain's CDR3 is CASKLTTDTQYF. The CDR3 DNA reads as TGTGCCAGCAAATTGACCACAGATACGCAGTATTTT.